Below, 6 T cell receptor beta chains from the same sample are listed, as sequenced in a study of shared clonotypes between healthy human individuals. It was CD45RO-negative cells, positively selected for CCR7, that made up naive CD8 cells, with terminally differentiated effector memory CD45RA+ cells excluded. Here immunoSEQ multiplex PCR was the method, and the copy in TCRdb shows in-frame clones only, minus some. The sample lists millions of clones; more than 85% were seen once. Sequencing input: naive CD8+ T cells from PBMCs. Receptors were obtained from a man aged 18 to 35 in good health. Some clones in this sample may be carry-over from other donors' samples.

The V call is TRBV6-1, the J call TRBJ1-1, with D maybe TRBD1 (5 bases). This CDR3 contains 13 residues. The germline V gene has CDR1 MNHNS and CDR2 SASEGT. V lost 10 bases to trimming and J lost 5 bases, with 17 bases between them. In DNA, the CDR3 is TGTGCCACCGGGTGGGGGGGAGCGACTGAAGCTTTCTTT. Translating gives CATGWGGATEAFF.

The chain couples TRBV5-4 to TRBJ2-3, with 7 bases matching TRBD2. The germline CDR1 and CDR2 sequences are SGHNT and YYREEE (reference sequence). The J segment lost 0 bases and the V segment lost 1 base, leaving 5 bases of the junction unmatched. The CDR3 contains 16 residues. CDR3 region: CASSLLTSRSTDTQYF. The CDR3 DNA sequence: TGTGCCAGCAGCTTGCTGACTAGCAGAAGCACAGATACGCAGTATTTT.

The gene calls are TRBV5-6 and TRBJ2-7; TRBD1 might be the D (5 bases). The V end was cut by 2 bases, the J end by 4 bases, with 19 bases between. The V gene's germline CDR1 is SGHDT and CDR2 YYEEEE. This CDR3 has 16 amino acids. CDR3 nucleotides: TGTGCCAGCAGCTTTTGGAGTCCTGGGGCCCTGTACGAGCAGTACTTC. Its protein is CASSFWSPGALYEQYF.

A note on this clone: The DNA is left out, because the CDR3 cannot be placed on it with certainty; the CDR3 is given as TCRdb lists it. The rearrangement links TRBV27 to TRBJ2-2; TRBD2 is taken as the D call from the table, unchecked against the DNA. Ends included, the CDR3 has 15 residues. Germline CDR1 reads MNHEY; CDR2 reads SMNVEV (reference sequence). This CDR3 reads CASSFYSFGAGELFF.

This clone was seen just once. The junction and the germline gene differ at one end; a read error may be behind it. This chain joins TRBV30 and TRBJ2-2; TRBD2 agrees at 10 bases. CDR1 is GTSNPN, CDR2 SVGIG, per germline (reference sequence). There are 16 residues in the CDR3. The CDR3, as DNA: TGTGCGTGGACTAGCGGAATTACCTTTAACACCGGGGAGCTGTTTTTT. It codes for CAWTSGITFNTGELFF. The whole variable domain, remainder taken from reference TRBV30 and TRBJ2-2, is SQTIHQWPATLVQPVGSPLSLECTVEGTSNPNLYWYRQAAGRGLQLLFYSVGIGQISSEVPQNLSASRPQDRQFILSSKKLLLSDSGFYLCAWTSGITFNTGELFFGEGSRLTVL.

This chain uses TRBV9 with TRBJ1-2; perhaps TRBD1 as D (5 bases). In germline, CDR1 is SGDLS, CDR2 YYNGEE. The CDR3 consists of 15 residues. V shed 0 bases and J shed 7 bases, with 16 bases lying between them. CDR3 loop: CASSVAKGSGGGYTF. DNA of the CDR3: TGTGCCAGCAGCGTAGCCAAGGGGTCAGGAGGTGGCTACACCTTC.